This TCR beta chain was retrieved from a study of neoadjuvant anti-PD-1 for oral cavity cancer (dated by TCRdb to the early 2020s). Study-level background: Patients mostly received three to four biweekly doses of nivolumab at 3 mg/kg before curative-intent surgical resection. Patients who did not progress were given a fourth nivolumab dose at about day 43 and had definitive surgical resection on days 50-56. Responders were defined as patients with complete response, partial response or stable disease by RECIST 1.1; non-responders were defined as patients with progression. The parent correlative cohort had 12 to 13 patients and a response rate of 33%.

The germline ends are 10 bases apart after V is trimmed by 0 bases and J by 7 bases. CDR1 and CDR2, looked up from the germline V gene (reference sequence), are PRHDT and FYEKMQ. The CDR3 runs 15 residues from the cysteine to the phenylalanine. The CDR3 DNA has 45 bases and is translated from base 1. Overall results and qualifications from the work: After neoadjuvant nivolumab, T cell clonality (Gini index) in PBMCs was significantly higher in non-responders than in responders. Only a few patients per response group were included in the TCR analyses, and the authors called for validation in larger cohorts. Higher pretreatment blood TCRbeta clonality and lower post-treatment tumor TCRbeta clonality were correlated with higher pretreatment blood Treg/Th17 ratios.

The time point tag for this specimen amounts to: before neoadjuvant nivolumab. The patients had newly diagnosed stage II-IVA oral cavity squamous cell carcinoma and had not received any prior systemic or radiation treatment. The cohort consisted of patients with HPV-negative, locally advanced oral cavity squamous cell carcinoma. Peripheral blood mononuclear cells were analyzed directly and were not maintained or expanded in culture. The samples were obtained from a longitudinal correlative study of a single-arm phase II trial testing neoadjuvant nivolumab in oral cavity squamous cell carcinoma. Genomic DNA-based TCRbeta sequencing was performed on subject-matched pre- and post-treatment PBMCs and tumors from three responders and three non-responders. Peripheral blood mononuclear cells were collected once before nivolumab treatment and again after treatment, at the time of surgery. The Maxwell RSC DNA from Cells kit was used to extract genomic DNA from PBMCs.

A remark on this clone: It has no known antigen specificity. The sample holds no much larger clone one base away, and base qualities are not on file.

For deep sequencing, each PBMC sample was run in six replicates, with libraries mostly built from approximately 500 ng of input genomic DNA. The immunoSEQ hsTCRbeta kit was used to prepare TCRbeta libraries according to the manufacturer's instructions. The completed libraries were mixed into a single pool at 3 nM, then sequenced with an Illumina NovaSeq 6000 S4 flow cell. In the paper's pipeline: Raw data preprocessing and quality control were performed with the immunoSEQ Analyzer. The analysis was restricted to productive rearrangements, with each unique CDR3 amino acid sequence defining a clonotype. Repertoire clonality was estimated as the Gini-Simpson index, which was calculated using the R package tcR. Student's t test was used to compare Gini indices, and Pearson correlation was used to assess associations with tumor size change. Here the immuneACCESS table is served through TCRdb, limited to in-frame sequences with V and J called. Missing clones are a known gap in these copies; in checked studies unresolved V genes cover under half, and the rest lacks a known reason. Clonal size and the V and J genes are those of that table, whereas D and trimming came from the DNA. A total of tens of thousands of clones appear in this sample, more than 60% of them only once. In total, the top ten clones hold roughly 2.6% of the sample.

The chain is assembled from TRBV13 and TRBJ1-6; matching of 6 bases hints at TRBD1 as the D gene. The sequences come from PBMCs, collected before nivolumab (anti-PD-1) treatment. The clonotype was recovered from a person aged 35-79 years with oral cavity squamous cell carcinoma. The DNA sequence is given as TGTGCCAGCAGCTTAGGTGACAGGCAAAATTCACCCCTCCACTTT. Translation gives CASSLGDRQNSPLHF.